This T cell receptor (beta chain) derives from a study of T cells in Graves' hyperthyroidism and ophthalmopathy. Study-level findings and limits: Blood also showed most of the thyroid clonotypes that were expanded above 0.001.

About this clonotype: Its antigen is as yet unknown.

The germline V gene encodes CDR1 SGHVS and CDR2 FQNEAQ. The CDR3 is 13 residues long. V lost 1 base, J lost 9 bases, and 9 bases lay in between. Patients were excluded for uncontrolled infection, other autoimmune disease, pregnancy or lactation. TCR beta CDR3 sequences were amplified from RNA transcripts. HTBI primers drove first-round RT-PCR of the TCR CDR3. TCRdb analysed the multiplex PCR reads with MiXCR anew, one entry per CDR3 protein. The table records 450,000 to 700,000 distinct CDR3 sequences, 46% of them present only once. The TCR originated in an adult woman with Graves' disease, either hyperthyroidism or ophthalmopathy (not recorded which). V is TRBV7-8 and J is TRBJ2-2; D is ambiguous. What was sequenced was peripheral blood or thyroid tissue (not recorded which). The CDR3 sequence: CASSLGALWELFF. Here the CDR3 DNA reads TGTGCCAGCAGCTTAGGGGCGCTCTGGGAGCTGTTTTTT.